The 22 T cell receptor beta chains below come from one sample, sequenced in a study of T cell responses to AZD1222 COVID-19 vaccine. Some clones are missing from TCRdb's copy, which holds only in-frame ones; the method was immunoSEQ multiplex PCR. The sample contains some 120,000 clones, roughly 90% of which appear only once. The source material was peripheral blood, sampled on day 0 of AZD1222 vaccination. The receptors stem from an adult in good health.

CDR3: CASSSAGPNYGSPLHF. The CDR3 region has the DNA TGTGCCAGCAGCTCCGCGGGACCCAACTACGGATCACCCCTCCACTTT. This chain links TRBV5-8 with TRBJ1-6, with a weak D call TRBD1 (5 bases). Germline V gene sequence: CDR1 SGHTS, CDR2 YDEGEE. The CDR3 runs 16 residues. V lost 3 bases and J 10 bases, leaving 20 bases between the germline ends.

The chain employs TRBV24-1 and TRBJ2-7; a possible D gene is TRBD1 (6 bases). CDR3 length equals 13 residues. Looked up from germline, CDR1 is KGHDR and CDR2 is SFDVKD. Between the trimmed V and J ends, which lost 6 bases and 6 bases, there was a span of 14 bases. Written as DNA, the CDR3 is TGTGCCACCAGTAAGGGGCCGACAGGCGAGCAGTACTTC. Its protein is CATSKGPTGEQYF.

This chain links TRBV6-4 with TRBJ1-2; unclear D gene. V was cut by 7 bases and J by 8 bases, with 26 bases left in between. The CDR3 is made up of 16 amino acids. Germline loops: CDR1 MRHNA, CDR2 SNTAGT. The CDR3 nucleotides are TGTGCCAGCAAGCGTCAGACGCTAAGCCCCGACGACGGCTACACCTTC. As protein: CASKRQTLSPDDGYTF.

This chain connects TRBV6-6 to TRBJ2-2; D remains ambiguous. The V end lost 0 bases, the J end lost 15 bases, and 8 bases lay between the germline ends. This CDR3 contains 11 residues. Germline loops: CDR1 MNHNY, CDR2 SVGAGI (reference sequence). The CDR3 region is CASSYSNDVFF. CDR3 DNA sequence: TGTGCCAGCAGTTACTCAAATGACGTGTTTTTT.

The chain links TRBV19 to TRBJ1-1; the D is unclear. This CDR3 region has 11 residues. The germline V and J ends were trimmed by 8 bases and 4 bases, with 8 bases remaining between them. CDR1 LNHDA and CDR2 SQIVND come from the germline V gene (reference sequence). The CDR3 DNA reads TGTGCCAGTCGAGGTGCCACTGAAGCTTTCTTT. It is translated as CASRGATEAFF.

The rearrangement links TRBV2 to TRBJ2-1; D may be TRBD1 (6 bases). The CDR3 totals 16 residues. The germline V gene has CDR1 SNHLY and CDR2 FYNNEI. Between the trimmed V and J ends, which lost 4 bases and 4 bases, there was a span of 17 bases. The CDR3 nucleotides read TGTGCCAGCAGTGTAACAGGGTCCCCTTCTTACAATGAGCAGTTCTTC. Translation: CASSVTGSPSYNEQFF.

The CDR3 sequence: CASSLRPGRQPQHF. The CDR3 DNA follows: TGCGCCAGCAGCTTGAGGCCGGGGCGGCAGCCCCAGCATTTT. V gene TRBV5-1 combines with J gene TRBJ1-5, with D perhaps matching TRBD1 (5 bases). Germline CDR1 SGHRS, CDR2 YFSETQ. V was cut by 1 base and J by 7 bases, with 12 bases left in between. The CDR3 has 14 amino acids.

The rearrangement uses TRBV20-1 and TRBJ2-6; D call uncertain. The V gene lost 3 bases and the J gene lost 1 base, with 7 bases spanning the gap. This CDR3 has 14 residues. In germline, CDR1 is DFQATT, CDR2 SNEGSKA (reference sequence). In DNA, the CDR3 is TGCAGTGCTAGTGGCAGGTCTGGGGCCAACGTCCTGACTTTC. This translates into CSASGRSGANVLTF.

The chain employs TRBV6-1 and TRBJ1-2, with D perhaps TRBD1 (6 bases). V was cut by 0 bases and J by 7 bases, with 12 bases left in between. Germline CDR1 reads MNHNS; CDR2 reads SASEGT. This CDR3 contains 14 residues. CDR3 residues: CASSEARGARGYTF. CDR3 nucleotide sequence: TGTGCCAGCAGTGAAGCGCGGGGGGCGCGTGGCTACACCTTC.

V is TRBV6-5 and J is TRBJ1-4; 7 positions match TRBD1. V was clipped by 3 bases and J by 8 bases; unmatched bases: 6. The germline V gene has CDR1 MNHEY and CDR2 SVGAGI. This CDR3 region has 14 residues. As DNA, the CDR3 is TGTGCCAGCAGTTATTGGCAGGGGGACGAAAAACTGTTTTTT. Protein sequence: CASSYWQGDEKLFF.

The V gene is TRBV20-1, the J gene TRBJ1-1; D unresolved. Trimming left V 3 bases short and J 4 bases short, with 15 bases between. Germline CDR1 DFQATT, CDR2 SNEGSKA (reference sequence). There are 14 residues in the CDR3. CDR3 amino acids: CSASSPSAATEAFF. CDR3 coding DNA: TGCAGTGCTAGTAGCCCCTCGGCGGCCACTGAAGCTTTCTTT.

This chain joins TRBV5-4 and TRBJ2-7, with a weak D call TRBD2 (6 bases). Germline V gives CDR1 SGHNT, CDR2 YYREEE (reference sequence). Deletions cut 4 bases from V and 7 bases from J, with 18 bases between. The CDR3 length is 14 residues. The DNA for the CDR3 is TGTGCCAGCAGCCTACCGGGACTGGAGTGGGAGCAGTACTTC. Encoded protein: CASSLPGLEWEQYF.

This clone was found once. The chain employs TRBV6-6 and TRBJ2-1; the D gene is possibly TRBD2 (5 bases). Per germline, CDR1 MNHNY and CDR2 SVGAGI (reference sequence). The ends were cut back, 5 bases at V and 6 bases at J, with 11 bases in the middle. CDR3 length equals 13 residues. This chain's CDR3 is CASSPQSGNEQFF. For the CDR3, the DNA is TGTGCCAGCAGTCCCCAAAGCGGCAATGAGCAGTTCTTC.

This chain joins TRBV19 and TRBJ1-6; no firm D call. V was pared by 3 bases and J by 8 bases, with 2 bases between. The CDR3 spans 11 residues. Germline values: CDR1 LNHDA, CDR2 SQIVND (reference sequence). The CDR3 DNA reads TGTGCCAGTAGTATGGATTCACCCCTCCACTTT. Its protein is CASSMDSPLHF.

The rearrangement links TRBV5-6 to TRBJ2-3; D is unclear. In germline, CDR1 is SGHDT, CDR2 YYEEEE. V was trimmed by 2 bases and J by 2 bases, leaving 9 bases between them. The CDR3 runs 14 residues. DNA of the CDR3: TGTGCCAGCAGCTTACCGATCTTCACAGATACGCAGTATTTT. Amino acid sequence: CASSLPIFTDTQYF.

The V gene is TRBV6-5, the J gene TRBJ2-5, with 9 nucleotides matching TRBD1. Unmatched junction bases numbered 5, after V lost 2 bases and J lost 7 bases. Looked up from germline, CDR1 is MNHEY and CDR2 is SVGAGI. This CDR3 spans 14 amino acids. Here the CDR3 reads CASSYAGTGRTQYF. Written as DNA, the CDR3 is TGTGCCAGCAGTTACGCCGGGACAGGGAGGACCCAGTACTTC.

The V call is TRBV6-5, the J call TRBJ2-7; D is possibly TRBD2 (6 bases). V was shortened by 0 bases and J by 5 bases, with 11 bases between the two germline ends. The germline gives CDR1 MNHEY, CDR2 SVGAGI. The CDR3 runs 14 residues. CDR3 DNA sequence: TGTGCCAGCAGTTACTCCGGGAGTTCGAACGAGCAGTACTTC. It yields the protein CASSYSGSSNEQYF.

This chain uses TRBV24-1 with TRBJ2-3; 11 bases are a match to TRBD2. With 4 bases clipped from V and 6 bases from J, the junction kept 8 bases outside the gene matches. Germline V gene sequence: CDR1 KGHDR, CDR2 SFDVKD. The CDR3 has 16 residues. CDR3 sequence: CATSDPLAGGKDTQYF. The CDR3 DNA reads TGTGCCACCAGTGACCCCCTAGCGGGAGGAAAGGATACGCAGTATTTT.

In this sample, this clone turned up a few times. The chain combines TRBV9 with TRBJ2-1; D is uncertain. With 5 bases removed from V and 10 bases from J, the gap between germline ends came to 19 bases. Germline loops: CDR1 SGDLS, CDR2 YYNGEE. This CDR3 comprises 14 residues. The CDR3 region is CASRSNYALGEQFF. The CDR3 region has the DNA TGTGCCAGCAGATCCAACTACGCCCTGGGGGAGCAGTTCTTC.

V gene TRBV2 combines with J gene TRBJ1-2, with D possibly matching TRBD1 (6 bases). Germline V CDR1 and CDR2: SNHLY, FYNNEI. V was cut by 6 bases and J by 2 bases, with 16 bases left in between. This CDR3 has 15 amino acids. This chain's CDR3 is CASSQGQLGNYGYTF. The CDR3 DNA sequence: TGTGCCAGCAGCCAGGGACAACTAGGGAACTATGGCTACACCTTC.

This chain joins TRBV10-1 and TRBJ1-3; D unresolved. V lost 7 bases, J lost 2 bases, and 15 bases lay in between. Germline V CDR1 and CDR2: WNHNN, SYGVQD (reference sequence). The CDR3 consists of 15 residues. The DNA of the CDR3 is TGCGCCAGCACCATCGACATCACACCTGGAAACACCATATATTTT. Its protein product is CASTIDITPGNTIYF.

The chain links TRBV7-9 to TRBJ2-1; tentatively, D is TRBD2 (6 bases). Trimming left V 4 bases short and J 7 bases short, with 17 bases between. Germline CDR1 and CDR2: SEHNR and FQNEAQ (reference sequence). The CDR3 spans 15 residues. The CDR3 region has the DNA TGTGCCAGCAGCTCGGACTACAGACGGTTTAATGAGCAGTTCTTC. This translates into CASSSDYRRFNEQFF. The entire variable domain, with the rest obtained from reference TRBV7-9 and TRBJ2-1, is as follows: DTGVSQNPRHKITKRGQNVTFRCDPISEHNRLYWYRQTLGQGPEFLTYFQNEAQLEKSRLLSDRFSAERPKGSFSTLEIQRTEQGDSAMYLCASSSDYRRFNEQFFGPGTRLTVL.